This T cell receptor (beta chain) was documented in a study of early T cells in non-severe SARS-CoV-2 infection. TCRdb independently ran MiXCR on the 5' RACE reads; one entry per CDR3 protein. Altogether approximately 50,000 distinct CDR3 sequences are present, approximately 10% being singletons, with the ten largest covering 13%. The sample holds many counts of this clonotype. The CDR3 sequence is 14 residues long. V shed 1 base, J shed 6 bases, and the junction held 2 bases outside the gene matches. The germline CDR1 and CDR2 sequences are LGHDT and YNNKEL (reference sequence). Sequencing used whole blood. The TCR comes from an adult who was a healthcare worker with PCR-confirmed SARS-CoV-2 infection or an uninfected control (not recorded which). The rearrangement joins TRBV3-1 to TRBJ1-3, with TRBD1 identical over 8 bases. CDR3 sequence (DNA): TGTGCCAGCAGCCAAGCAGGGGGCAAAAACACCATATATTTT. Translating it yields CASSQAGGKNTIYF.